What follows are 14 T cell receptor beta chains derived from one specimen sequenced in a study of T cell repertoires in cytomegalovirus infection. TCRdb fed the reads into MiXCR, producing one record per CDR3 protein. The sample has 450,000 to 650,000 distinct CDR3 sequences, approximately 40% seen once. For these TCRs, the target antigens are not known. Sample: cultured PBMCs, taken from culture after CMV antigen stimulation. All receptors derive from a human donor in good health (CMV status not recorded). Some clones in this sample may be carry-over from other donors' samples.

The rearrangement joins TRBV27 to TRBJ2-3; TRBD2 aligns across 9 bases. CDR3 length: 15 amino acids. The V gene end was trimmed by 10 bases and the J gene end by 2 bases; junction bases not matched to a gene: 10. Germline-derived CDR1 and CDR2 are MNHEY and SMNVEV (reference sequence). CDR3 region: CATSPSGGHTDTQYF. CDR3 DNA sequence: TGTGCCACCTCTCCGAGCGGGGGGCACACAGATACGCAGTATTTT.

V usage is TRBV4-2 and J usage is TRBJ2-1; the D gene is possibly TRBD2 (6 bases). Deletions cut 0 bases from V and 0 bases from J, with 9 bases between. CDR3 length equals 16 residues. Germline CDR1 and CDR2: LGHNA and YNFKEQ. The CDR3 DNA follows: TGTGCCAGCAGCCAAGATGGGGGGAGCTCCTACAATGAGCAGTTCTTC. This encodes CASSQDGGSSYNEQFF.

The rearrangement joins TRBV5-5 to TRBJ1-2; possibly TRBD1 for D (6 bases). Germline CDR1 SGHKS, CDR2 YYEKEE (reference sequence). The length of the CDR3 is 15 residues. V gave up 3 bases and J gave up 6 bases, with 18 bases separating them. The CDR3 DNA follows: TGTGCCAGCAGCTGGGGACAAGGGGGGTTTGATGGCTACACCTTC. Encoded protein: CASSWGQGGFDGYTF.

The chain uses TRBV7-2 and TRBJ2-7; weak D call: TRBD1 (6 bases). V lost 3 bases to trimming and J lost 1 base, with 10 bases between them. Germline assignment: CDR1 SGHTA and CDR2 FQGNSA. The CDR3 loop spans 14 amino acids. CDR3 sequence: CASSLGTHSYEQYF. As DNA, the CDR3 is TGTGCCAGCAGCTTGGGGACACATTCCTACGAGCAGTACTTC.

This sequence joins TRBV14 and TRBJ1-5; no clear D. V was clipped by 0 bases and J by 5 bases, with 5 bases between them. This CDR3 contains 13 residues. Germline-derived CDR1 and CDR2 are SGHDN and FVKESK. CDR3 in amino acids: CASSQELDQPQHF. CDR3 in DNA: TGTGCCAGCAGCCAAGAATTGGATCAGCCCCAGCATTTT.

J is TRBJ2-3 and V is TRBV19; 12 bases agree with TRBD1. CDR3 size: 14 residues. Germline assignment: CDR1 LNHDA and CDR2 SQIVND (reference sequence). Trimming took 8 bases from V and 2 from J; bases not matched to a gene: 2. CDR3 region: CASGDRGPTDTQYF. The CDR3 DNA reads TGTGCCAGTGGGGACAGGGGGCCCACAGATACGCAGTATTTT.

This clonotype was recorded at least ten times. The chain employs TRBV7-2 and TRBJ2-7, with D possibly matching TRBD1 (6 bases). Germline CDR1 is SGHTA and CDR2 is FQGNSA. V was pared by 5 bases and J by 2 bases, with 16 bases between. The length of the CDR3 is 15 residues. CDR3 nucleotide sequence: TGTGCCAGCAGCCGGCCGTCGGACAGTCCCTACGAGCAGTACTTC. Translating it yields CASSRPSDSPYEQYF.

This clonotype was recorded many times. CDR3 amino acids: CASSPPGQQYNEQFF. CDR3 sequence (DNA): TGTGCCAGCAGCCCGCCGGGACAGCAGTACAATGAGCAGTTCTTC. The genes are TRBV7-2 and TRBJ2-1, with 7 bases that match TRBD1. CDR1 is SGHTA and CDR2 is FQGNSA in the germline V gene. This CDR3 region has 15 residues. Trimming cost V 5 bases and J 4 bases; bases outside gene matches: 8.

This clonotype was observed a few times. This chain links TRBV28 with TRBJ2-7; 8 bases align to TRBD1. The V gene end was trimmed by 4 bases and the J gene end by 3 bases; junction bases not matched to a gene: 11. Germline V gives CDR1 MDHEN, CDR2 SYDVKM. CDR3 length: 16 amino acids. The CDR3 spells CASSSFGQGGFYEQYF. The CDR3 nucleotides read TGTGCCAGCAGTTCCTTTGGACAGGGAGGTTTCTACGAGCAGTACTTC.

The V call is TRBV7-4, the J call TRBJ2-1; tentative D call: TRBD1 (5 bases). The germline V gene has CDR1 SGHVT and CDR2 SQSDAQ. V was clipped by 2 bases and J by 6 bases, with 8 bases between them. The CDR3 runs to 13 residues. CDR3 loop: CASSLSGSNEQFF. The CDR3 bases are TGTGCCAGCAGCTTATCAGGGTCCAATGAGCAGTTCTTC.

The CDR3 here is CASRLTSGSSYNEQFF. CDR3 nucleotides: TGTGCCAGCAGACTGACTAGCGGGAGCTCCTACAATGAGCAGTTCTTC. The chain carries TRBV7-2 and TRBJ2-1; 12 bases are a match to TRBD2. Per germline, CDR1 SGHTA and CDR2 FQGNSA. The junction had 3 bases not matched to a gene; V was cut back by 6 bases and J by 0 bases. The CDR3 extends over 16 amino acids.

This clonotype occurred a few times. This chain links TRBV7-2 with TRBJ2-1; D is possibly TRBD1 or TRBD2 (5 bases each). V was shortened by 5 bases and J by 2 bases, with 13 bases between the two germline ends. This CDR3 has 15 amino acids. The germline V gene encodes CDR1 SGHTA and CDR2 FQGNSA. The CDR3 loop is CASSVRGFTYNEQFF. The CDR3, as DNA: TGTGCCAGCAGCGTACGGGGCTTTACCTACAATGAGCAGTTCTTC.

In this sample, this clonotype turned up many times. The chain combines TRBV7-2 with TRBJ2-7, with D possibly being TRBD2 (6 bases). Germline-derived CDR1 and CDR2 are SGHTA and FQGNSA. Between the trimmed V and J ends, which lost 3 bases and 1 base, there was a span of 10 bases. This CDR3 contains 14 residues. CDR3 coding DNA: TGTGCCAGCAGCTTCGGCGGGATATCCTACGAGCAGTACTTC. Its protein product is CASSFGGISYEQYF. Supplemented by reference TRBV7-2 and TRBJ2-7, the full variable domain reads GAGVSQSPSNKVTEKGKDVELRCDPISGHTALYWYRQSLGQGLEFLIYFQGNSAPDKSGLPSDRFSAERTGGSVSTLTIQRTQQEDSAVYLCASSFGGISYEQYFGPGTRLTVT.

This clonotype was counted at least ten times. V gene TRBV7-2 combines with J gene TRBJ1-4; perhaps TRBD1 as D (5 bases). This CDR3 has 16 amino acids. The V gene lost 1 base and the J gene lost 10 bases, with 19 bases spanning the gap. The germline gives CDR1 SGHTA, CDR2 FQGNSA. The CDR3 DNA follows: TGTGCCAGCAGCTTAGTCTCAGGGTTTAACCCGCGAAAACTGTTTTTT. Residues: CASSLVSGFNPRKLFF. The full variable domain, rest sourced from reference TRBV7-2 and TRBJ1-4, is GAGVSQSPSNKVTEKGKDVELRCDPISGHTALYWYRQSLGQGLEFLIYFQGNSAPDKSGLPSDRFSAERTGGSVSTLTIQRTQQEDSAVYLCASSLVSGFNPRKLFFGSGTQLSVL.